This T cell receptor beta chain was captured in a study of cytomegalovirus exposure and HLA in healthy donors. Germline V gene lookup returns CDR1 SGHTA and CDR2 FQGNSA. The V gene lost 0 bases and the J gene lost 6 bases, with 12 bases spanning the gap. CDR3 size: 15 residues. 60 Vbeta and 13 Jbeta primers were used in PCR. Original processing methods: As a later analysis found, there were approximately 80 million unique TCR beta chains, of which around 10 million were shared. This table comes from immunoSEQ multiplex PCR, and its TCRdb copy is limited to in-frame clones, with some not included. The DNA gave D and trimming, while V, J and clone size come from that table. The repertoire holds roughly 200,000 clones, about 80% seen once, with 2.7% in the top ten. Donors likely had unrecorded immune exposures despite being nominally healthy when sampled.

Sequencing was performed on PBMCs. J is TRBJ1-5 and V is TRBV7-2; a possible D gene is TRBD1 (5 bases). This TCR derives from a woman aged 55 to 70 in good health and CMV-seropositive. For the CDR3, the DNA is TGTGCCAGCAGCTTAGCTGGAGGGGTGGGTCAGCCCCAGCATTTT. Translated, it gives CASSLAGGVGQPQHF.